Presented here are 9 T cell receptor beta chains from one specimen sequenced in a study of blood T cell repertoires in COVID-19. Sequencing was performed with immunoSEQ multiplex PCR; in TCRdb, only in-frame clones are kept and a portion is missing. The repertoire consists of around 500,000 clones, with 70% to 90% occurring once and the leading ten covering under 4%. The sequencing sample was made of peripheral blood. The receptors derive from a human donor in a cohort sampled during active COVID-19.

This clone showed up just once. V gene TRBV19 combines with J gene TRBJ2-7; 7 bases are shared with TRBD2. The V gene's germline CDR1 is LNHDA and CDR2 SQIVND (reference sequence). Losses at the gene ends were 6 bases for V and 4 bases for J; bases not matched to a gene: 21. The CDR3 length is 18 residues. CDR3 nucleotides: TGTGCCAGTAGCCTTTACGGGACTACTCTCCGGGGAGAATACGAGCAGTACTTC. This gives the protein CASSLYGTTLRGEYEQYF.

CDR3 DNA: TGTGCCAGCAAAATACAGGGGAGCAATCAGCCCCAGCATTTT. Encoded protein: CASKIQGSNQPQHF. The rearrangement uses TRBV2 and TRBJ1-5; 7 positions match TRBD1. V gave up 7 bases and J gave up 1 base; unmatched junction bases: 4. Germline V gene sequence: CDR1 SNHLY, CDR2 FYNNEI. The CDR3 covers 14 residues.

This clone came up a few times. This chain uses TRBV30 with TRBJ2-3; TRBD2 matches at 10 bases. CDR1 and CDR2 (germline): GTSNPN, SVGIG (reference sequence). This CDR3 is built from 15 residues. With V trimmed by 3 bases and J by 3 bases, 6 bases remained unmatched. CDR3 residues: CAWRRWTSGTDTQYF. CDR3 nucleotide sequence: TGTGCCTGGAGAAGGTGGACTAGCGGTACAGATACGCAGTATTTT.

This sequence joins TRBV2 and TRBJ2-5, with 10 bases lining up with TRBD1. V was clipped by 3 bases and J by 1 base; unmatched bases: 5. Germline V CDR1 and CDR2: SNHLY, FYNNEI. This CDR3 has 16 residues. CDR3 residues: CASSDPWTGGQETQYF. The CDR3 nucleotides read TGTGCCAGCAGTGACCCCTGGACAGGGGGCCAAGAGACCCAGTACTTC.

This clone was detected only once. The chain joins TRBV10-3 to TRBJ1-2, with D maybe TRBD1 (6 bases). The CDR3 totals 13 residues. The V and J ends lost 9 bases and 6 bases respectively, with 17 bases between them. Germline-derived CDR1 and CDR2 are ENHRY and SYGVKD. CDR3 amino acids: CAIRQAEGNGYTF. The CDR3 DNA follows: TGTGCCATACGACAGGCCGAGGGCAATGGCTACACCTTC.

A remark on this clone: The same CDR3 can be traced to other DNA sequences in this sample. The chain carries TRBV28 and TRBJ1-1; D remains unclear. The CDR3 length is 13 residues. Trimming pared 2 bases from V and 1 base from J, leaving 5 bases between. Germline V lookup: CDR1 MDHEN, CDR2 SYDVKM. For the CDR3, the DNA is TGTGCCAGCAGTTTACGTCCGAACACTGAAGCTTTCTTT. Amino acids: CASSLRPNTEAFF.

The chain uses TRBV29-1 and TRBJ2-7; 8 nucleotides align to TRBD1. The CDR3 loop spans 14 amino acids. Trimming took 6 bases from V and 0 from J; bases not matched to a gene: 7. CDR1 is SQVTM, CDR2 ANQGSEA, per germline. CDR3 DNA sequence: TGCAGCGTCGCGAGACAGGGGAGCTCCTACGAGCAGTACTTC. It encodes CSVARQGSSYEQYF.

The V gene is TRBV19, the J gene TRBJ2-5; 7 bases line up with TRBD2. This CDR3 has 14 amino acids. Germline CDR1 reads LNHDA; CDR2 reads SQIVND (reference sequence). Unmatched junction bases numbered 7, after V lost 4 bases and J lost 5 bases. CDR3 DNA sequence: TGTGCCAGTAGTAGTAGCGGGTATGGGGAGACCCAGTACTTC. This codes for CASSSSGYGETQYF.

The chain joins TRBV7-2 to TRBJ2-1, with 12 nucleotides matching TRBD2. Trimming removed 8 bases from V and 5 bases from J; junction bases left unmatched: 13. Per the germline V gene, CDR1 is SGHTA and CDR2 is FQGNSA. The CDR3 is 17 amino acids. The CDR3 sequence: CASAPASGGAWNNEQFF. The CDR3 nucleotides read TGTGCCAGCGCTCCCGCTAGCGGGGGGGCCTGGAACAATGAGCAGTTCTTC.